This TCR beta chain comes out of a study of blood T cells in healthy people across ages. Study-level results: Investigators viewed diversity estimates from one million T cells as underestimates, the study reported. There was a strong correlation between TCR beta diversity and naive T cell percentage. In older individuals, TCR beta diversity per million T cells was lower, falling roughly linearly with age.

Every donor provided roughly 10 milliliters of peripheral blood. CDR3 length: 13 amino acids. Germline-derived CDR1 and CDR2 are DFQATT and SNEGSKA (reference sequence). Unmatched junction bases numbered 6, after V lost 3 bases and J lost 7 bases. For the second PCR, which ran for about 7 to 11 cycles, a sample-barcoded 5' primer and a J-beta primer mix were used. MiXCR, run by TCRdb on the 5' RACE reads, gives a single entry per CDR3 protein. The data contain about 680,000 distinct CDR3 sequences, 45% to 50% of them singletons. About this clonotype itself: Its matching antigen is unknown.

This receptor was taken from a woman aged 55-70 years in good health. The specimen sequenced was blood. The chain couples TRBV20-1 to TRBJ1-2; 9 nucleotides line up with TRBD1. CDR3 in DNA: TGCAGTGCTAGGTCCGGGACAGGGCTTGGCTACACCTTC. It encodes CSARSGTGLGYTF.